This T cell receptor (beta chain) is drawn from a study of identical twins. Using its own MiXCR run on the 5' RACE reads, TCRdb lists one record per CDR3 protein. This sample has about 460,000 distinct CDR3 sequences, with about 14% found just once. The table lists this clonotype with a few counts. Antigen unknown. Study findings and constraints: Cord blood beta clonotypes present at high abundance carried fewer insertions; no such pattern appeared in memory repertoires.

CDR3 length: 12 amino acids. Germline CDR1 DFQATT, CDR2 SNEGSKA (reference sequence). J was trimmed by 10 bases and V by 5 bases; bases with no gene match: 8. The data also belong to a second study, concerning yellow fever vaccine responses in identical twins.

V usage is TRBV20-1 and J usage is TRBJ2-1; 7 bases are shared with TRBD2. Sequenced material: CD4+ T cells sorted from blood. The clonotype was recovered from a woman younger than 35 in good health. The CDR3 sequence is CSAQDLGGEQFF. The CDR3 coding sequence is TGCAGTGCTCAGGATTTGGGAGGGGAGCAGTTCTTC.